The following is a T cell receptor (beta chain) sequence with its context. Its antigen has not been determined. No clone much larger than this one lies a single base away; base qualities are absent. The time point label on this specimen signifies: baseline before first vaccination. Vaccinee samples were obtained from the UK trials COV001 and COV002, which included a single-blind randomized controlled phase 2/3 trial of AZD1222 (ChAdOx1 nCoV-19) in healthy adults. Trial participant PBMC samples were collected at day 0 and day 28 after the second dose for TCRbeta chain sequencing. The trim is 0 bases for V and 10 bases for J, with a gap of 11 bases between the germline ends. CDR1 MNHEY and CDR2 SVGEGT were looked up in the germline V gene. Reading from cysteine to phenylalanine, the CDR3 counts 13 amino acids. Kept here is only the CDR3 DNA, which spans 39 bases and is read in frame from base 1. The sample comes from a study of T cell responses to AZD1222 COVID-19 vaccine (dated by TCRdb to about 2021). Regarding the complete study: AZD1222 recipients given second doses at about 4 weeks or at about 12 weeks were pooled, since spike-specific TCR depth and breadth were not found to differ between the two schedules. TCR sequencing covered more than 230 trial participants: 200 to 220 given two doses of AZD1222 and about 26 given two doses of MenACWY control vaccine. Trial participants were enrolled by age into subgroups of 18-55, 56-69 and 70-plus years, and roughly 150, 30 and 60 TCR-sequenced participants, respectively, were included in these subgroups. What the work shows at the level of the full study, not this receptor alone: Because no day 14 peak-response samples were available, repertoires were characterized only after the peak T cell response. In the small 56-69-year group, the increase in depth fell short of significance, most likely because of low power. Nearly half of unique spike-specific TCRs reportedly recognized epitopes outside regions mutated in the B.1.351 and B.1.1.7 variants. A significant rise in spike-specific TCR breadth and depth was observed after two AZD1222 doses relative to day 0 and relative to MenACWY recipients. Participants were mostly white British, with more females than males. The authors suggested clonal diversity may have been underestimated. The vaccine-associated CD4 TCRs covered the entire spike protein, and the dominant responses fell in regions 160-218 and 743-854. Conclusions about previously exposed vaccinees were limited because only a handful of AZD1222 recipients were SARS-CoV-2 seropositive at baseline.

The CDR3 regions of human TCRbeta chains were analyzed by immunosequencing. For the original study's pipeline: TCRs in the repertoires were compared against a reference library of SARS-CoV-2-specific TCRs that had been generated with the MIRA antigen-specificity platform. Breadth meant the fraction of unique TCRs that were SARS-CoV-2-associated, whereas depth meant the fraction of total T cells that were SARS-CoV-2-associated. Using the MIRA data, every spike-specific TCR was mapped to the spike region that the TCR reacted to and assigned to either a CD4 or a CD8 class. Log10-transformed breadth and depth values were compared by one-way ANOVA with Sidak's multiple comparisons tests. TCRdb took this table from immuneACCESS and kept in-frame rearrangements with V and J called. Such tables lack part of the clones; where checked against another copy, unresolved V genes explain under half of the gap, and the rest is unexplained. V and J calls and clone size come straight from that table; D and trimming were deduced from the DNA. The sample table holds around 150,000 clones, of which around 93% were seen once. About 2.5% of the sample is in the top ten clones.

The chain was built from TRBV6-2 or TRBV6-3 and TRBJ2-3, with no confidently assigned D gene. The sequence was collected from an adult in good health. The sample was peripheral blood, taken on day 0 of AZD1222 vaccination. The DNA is TGTGCCAGCAGTTACTCGCTTACAACGGCGCAGTATTTT. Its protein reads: CASSYSLTTAQYF.